This TCR beta chain was profiled in a study of breast tumors, draining lymph nodes, adjacent tissues. Study-level results: Tumor repertoires ranked between lymph nodes and nontumor tissue in diversity, with V and J gene preferences. That most tumor T cells come from lymph nodes remained unproven. Tumor and nontumor repertoires were significantly more similar in luminal-like than in basal-like breast cancer. Findings are consistent with lymph node origin and intratumoral expansion of most tumor T cells.

This clonotype showed up many times. Its antigen remains unknown. Germline CDR1 reads SGDLS; CDR2 reads YYNGEE. V was clipped by 4 bases and J by 1 base; unmatched bases: 5. The CDR3 consists of 16 residues. MiXCR, applied by TCRdb to the multiplex PCR reads, yields one record per CDR3 protein. The sample yields under 75,000 distinct CDR3 sequences, 45% to 65% seen once. V gene TRBV9 combines with J gene TRBJ2-2, with 9 bases aligning to TRBD1. Sequenced: breast tumor tissue. The sequence was obtained from a female donor with breast cancer. Some clones in this sample may be carry-over from other donors' samples. CDR3 nucleotides: TGTGCCAGCAGCCTGTGGACAGGGGTGAACACCGGGGAGCTGTTTTTT. It codes for CASSLWTGVNTGELFF.